The 26 T cell receptor beta chains in this list originate from one sample, sequenced in a study of Graves' ophthalmopathy and Graves' hyperthyroidism. Amplifying from RNA transcripts, the study obtained TCR beta CDR3 regions. Following a first-round RT-PCR that used HTBI primers, a second-round multiplex PCR was carried out. One entry per CDR3 protein results from TCRdb running MiXCR on the multiplex PCR reads. The table lists approximately 480,000 distinct CDR3 sequences, 14% of them singletons. The specimen sequenced was blood. The origin of the receptors is a woman aged 25 to 39 with Graves' ophthalmopathy.

This clonotype was seen many times. The chain couples TRBV7-8 to TRBJ2-7; the D call may be TRBD1 or TRBD2 (5 bases each). The length of the CDR3 is 18 residues. With 0 bases removed from V and 6 bases from J, the gap between germline ends came to 24 bases. Germline lookup yields CDR1 SGHVS and CDR2 FQNEAQ. The CDR3 coding sequence is TGTGCCAGCAGCTTAGCCGGACTTAACAGGCCCCCCTGGGTCGAGCAGTACTTC. Translating it yields CASSLAGLNRPPWVEQYF.

This clonotype was counted ten times or more. The chain employs TRBV12-3 or TRBV12-4 and TRBJ2-7; D gene uncertain. The V end lost 1 base, the J end lost 3 bases, and 7 bases lay between the germline ends. The CDR3 totals 13 residues. The CDR3 coding sequence is TGTGCCAGCAGTTTAGGGGTCCGCTACGAGCAGTACTTC. This sequence encodes CASSLGVRYEQYF.

This clonotype came up many times. The chain uses TRBV28 and TRBJ2-5; D is ambiguous. CDR3 length: 14 amino acids. The V end was cut by 6 bases, the J end by 2 bases, with 13 bases between. CDR1 is MDHEN and CDR2 is SYDVKM in the germline V gene. The CDR3 is CASSLISPQETQYF. For the CDR3, the DNA is TGTGCCAGCAGCCTTATCTCGCCACAAGAGACCCAGTACTTC.

This chain joins TRBV5-1 and TRBJ2-1; 9 positions agree with TRBD2. Germline lookup yields CDR1 SGHRS and CDR2 YFSETQ. Trimming took 4 bases from V and 9 from J; bases not matched to a gene: 14. CDR3 size: 16 residues. CDR3 amino acids: CASSRLGRGGLGEQFF. In nucleotides, the CDR3 is TGCGCCAGCAGCCGGCTCGGGCGGGGGGGCCTGGGTGAGCAGTTCTTC.

This clonotype was seen ten or more times. The chain recombines TRBV20-1 with TRBJ2-4; 8 bases are shared with TRBD1. Germline loops: CDR1 DFQATT, CDR2 SNEGSKA (reference sequence). V dropped 5 bases and J dropped 2; count of bases not matched to a gene: 2. The CDR3 totals 13 residues. The CDR3 region has the DNA TGCAGTGCTGACAGGGGATCCAAAAACATTCAGTACTTC. It yields the protein CSADRGSKNIQYF.

This clonotype came up many times. The V gene is TRBV2, the J gene TRBJ2-7; D tentatively reads TRBD1 or TRBD2 (5 bases each). This CDR3 is 16 amino acids long. Germline loops: CDR1 SNHLY, CDR2 FYNNEI. With 6 bases removed from V and 1 base from J, the gap between germline ends came to 19 bases. The CDR3 is CASRGVDRTKSYEQYF. CDR3 bases: TGTGCCAGCAGGGGGGTTGACAGAACTAAATCCTACGAGCAGTACTTC. The entire variable domain, with the rest obtained from reference TRBV2 and TRBJ2-7, is as follows: EPEVTQTPSHQVTQMGQEVILRCVPISNHLYFYWYRQILGQKVEFLVSFYNNEISEKSEIFDDQFSVERPDGSNFTLKIRSTKLEDSAMYFCASRGVDRTKSYEQYFGPGTRLTVT.

In regard to this clonotype: A read error may explain this, as a much larger clone is one base away. V and J are TRBV9 and TRBJ1-3, with unresolved D. The CDR3 totals 17 residues. Germline V gene lookup returns CDR1 SGDLS and CDR2 YYNGEE. Trimming stripped 0 bases from V and 2 bases from J, with 15 bases between. The CDR3 DNA sequence: TGTGCCAGCAGCGTAGCGGGGTCCCTCCGACCTGGAAACACCATATATTTT. It yields the protein CASSVAGSLRPGNTIYF.

On this clonotype itself: A read error may be the cause here, since a much bigger clone is one base away. This chain uses TRBV7-8 with TRBJ2-7, with 9 positions matching TRBD1. V lost 4 bases, J lost 1 base, and 5 bases stayed unmatched. Germline V gene sequence: CDR1 SGHVS, CDR2 FQNEAQ. This CDR3 contains 15 residues. The CDR3 here is CASSSRDRESYEQYF. The CDR3 DNA sequence: TGTGCCAGCAGCTCCCGGGACAGGGAGTCCTACGAGCAGTACTTC. Together with reference TRBV7-8 and TRBJ2-7, the CDR3 gives the full variable domain: GAGVSQSPRYKVAKRGQDVALRCDPISGHVSLFWYQQALGQGPEFLTYFQNEAQLDKSGLPSDRFFAERPEGSVSTLKIQRTQQEDSAVYLCASSSRDRESYEQYFGPGTRLTVT.

Regarding this clonotype: Possible read error: a much larger clone is one base away. No conserved phenylalanine or tryptophan is present at the end of the CDR3, so a read error is the likely explanation. The CDR3 nucleotides read TGTGCCAGCAGTGGTTCGGGCCACCAGGGGTACACCATATATGTT. It encodes CASSGSGHQGYTIYV. The chain carries TRBV6-1 and TRBJ1-3; a weak D match, TRBD1 (6 bases). The CDR3 length is 15 residues. V lost 4 bases to trimming and J lost 8 bases, with 18 bases between them. CDR1 is MNHNS and CDR2 is SASEGT in the germline V gene.

This clonotype came up many times. Here the CDR3 reads CASSLFQGGSNQPQHF. CDR3 DNA sequence: TGTGCCAGCAGCTTATTTCAGGGGGGCAGCAATCAGCCCCAGCATTTT. V gene TRBV11-2 combines with J gene TRBJ1-5; 7 bases are a match to TRBD1. Germline values: CDR1 SGHAT, CDR2 FQNNGV. This CDR3 spans 16 amino acids. The J segment lost 1 base and the V segment lost 2 bases, leaving 5 bases of the junction unmatched.

There are many counts of this clonotype. The CDR3 region is CASSLTGQGASLYPQYF. DNA of the CDR3: TGTGCCAGCAGCTTAACGGGACAGGGGGCGTCCTTATATCCCCAGTACTTC. The rearrangement links TRBV7-3 to TRBJ2-5; TRBD1 matches 12 bases. CDR1 SGHTA and CDR2 FQGTGA come from the germline V gene. The CDR3 is made up of 17 amino acids. Trimming removed 0 bases from V and 9 bases from J; junction bases left unmatched: 11.

This clonotype was recorded many times. The V and J genes are TRBV28 and TRBJ2-5, with D unclear. The V gene's germline CDR1 is MDHEN and CDR2 SYDVKM. This CDR3 region has 15 residues. Trimming pared 5 bases from V and 1 base from J, leaving 14 bases between. The CDR3 bases are TGTGCCAGCAGTCTCCCCCCGCGGCCCCAAGAGACCCAGTACTTC. Translated, it gives CASSLPPRPQETQYF.

The chain combines TRBV14 with TRBJ1-6, with D uncertain. The CDR3 totals 16 residues. The germline CDR1 and CDR2 sequences are SGHDN and FVKESK. V lost 2 bases to trimming and J lost 0 bases, with 8 bases between them. The CDR3 bases are TGTGCCAGCAGCCAAAGACTGAGCTCCTATAATTCACCCCTCCACTTT. Protein product: CASSQRLSSYNSPLHF.

The chain combines TRBV6-5 with TRBJ1-3; D is perhaps TRBD1 (6 bases). With 0 bases removed from V and 4 bases from J, the gap between germline ends came to 10 bases. The CDR3 has 15 amino acids. The germline V gene encodes CDR1 MNHEY and CDR2 SVGAGI. In nucleotides, the CDR3 is TGTGCCAGCAGTTACTCTACAGGGCCCGGAAACACCATATATTTT. This sequence encodes CASSYSTGPGNTIYF.

This clonotype was counted many times. The rearrangement joins TRBV18 to TRBJ2-5; D is perhaps TRBD1 (6 bases). This CDR3 comprises 14 residues. Germline V gene data show CDR1 as KGHSH and CDR2 as LQKENI. Trimming took off 4 bases at V and 5 bases at J, with 14 bases between the two ends. The CDR3: CASSLVRGYETQYF. Written as DNA, the CDR3 is TGTGCCAGCTCACTTGTCAGGGGTTATGAGACCCAGTACTTC. Full variable domain (rest looked up from reference TRBV18 and TRBJ2-5): NAGVMQNPRHLVRRRGQEARLRCSPMKGHSHVYWYRQLPEEGLKFMVYLQKENIIDESGMPKERFSAEFPKEGPSILRIQQVVRGDSAAYFCASSLVRGYETQYFGPGTRLLVL.

At least ten counts were recorded for this clonotype. This rearrangement joins TRBV7-9 to TRBJ2-4, with D possibly TRBD1 on 5 matching bases. This CDR3 region has 15 residues. The V end lost 5 bases, the J end lost 0 bases, and 11 bases lay between the germline ends. The germline CDR1 and CDR2 sequences are SEHNR and FQNEAQ (reference sequence). The CDR3 DNA follows: TGTGCCAGCAGCGACAGCTTTCTAGCCAAAAACATTCAGTACTTC. It codes for CASSDSFLAKNIQYF.

This clonotype was found many times. The CDR3 region is CASSEGGPTNYGYTF. CDR3 in DNA: TGTGCCAGCAGTGAAGGAGGACCTACCAACTATGGCTACACCTTC. The chain joins TRBV6-1 to TRBJ1-2; D remains unclear. The V gene lost 1 base and the J gene lost 2 bases, with 11 bases spanning the gap. This CDR3 is 15 amino acids long. Germline CDR1 MNHNS, CDR2 SASEGT.

This clonotype was detected many times. The V gene is TRBV24-1, the J gene TRBJ2-5; possible D gene TRBD2, 6 bases. Germline V lookup: CDR1 KGHDR, CDR2 SFDVKD. The length of the CDR3 is 14 residues. Trimming shortened V by 5 bases and J by 0 bases, and 9 bases separated the two germline ends. CDR3 coding DNA: TGTGCCACCAGTGCAGGAGGGAACCAAGAGACCCAGTACTTC. This codes for CATSAGGNQETQYF.

There are many counts of this clonotype. The gene calls are TRBV11-2 and TRBJ1-2; D not certain. This CDR3 is 14 amino acids long. Trimming shortened V by 3 bases and J by 5 bases, and 13 bases separated the two germline ends. Germline V gene lookup returns CDR1 SGHAT and CDR2 FQNNGV. CDR3 in DNA: TGTGCCAGCAGCTTCACCCGGGAGGGTTATGGCTACACCTTC. Translated: CASSFTREGYGYTF.

This clonotype showed up many times. The chain links TRBV29-1 to TRBJ1-2; D call uncertain. The CDR3 totals 12 residues. Germline assignment: CDR1 SQVTM and CDR2 ANQGSEA. The CDR3 DNA reads as TGCAGTTCAACGCCGGACTTGGGAGGCTACACCTTC. This sequence encodes CSSTPDLGGYTF.

This sequence joins TRBV6-2 or TRBV6-3 and TRBJ2-5; TRBD1 agrees at 8 bases. The CDR3 has 14 amino acids. The J segment lost 2 bases and the V segment lost 9 bases, leaving 8 bases of the junction unmatched. Germline V gene data show CDR1 as MNHEY and CDR2 as SVGEGT. The CDR3 region is CASMDRDVQETQYF. Written as DNA, the CDR3 is TGTGCCAGTATGGACAGGGATGTTCAAGAGACCCAGTACTTC.

The chain combines TRBV12-3 or TRBV12-4 with TRBJ1-1; D gene unclear. The CDR3 covers 13 residues. Trimming took off 9 bases at V and 6 bases at J, with 17 bases between the two ends. The CDR3 sequence: CASKAPGHPEAFF. CDR3 nucleotide sequence: TGTGCCAGTAAAGCCCCAGGCCACCCTGAAGCTTTCTTT.

This clonotype was recorded many times. The chain recombines TRBV24-1 with TRBJ1-1, with TRBD1 identical over 7 bases. The V and J ends lost 3 bases and 5 bases, in that order; junction bases with no gene match: 8. Germline V gene lookup returns CDR1 KGHDR and CDR2 SFDVKD. The CDR3 is 15 residues long. This CDR3 is CATSDPRTGRTEAFF. The CDR3, as DNA: TGTGCCACCAGTGATCCGCGGACAGGCCGGACTGAAGCTTTCTTT.

Many counts were recorded for this clonotype. The chain uses TRBV6-1 and TRBJ2-5, with a weak D call TRBD1 (5 bases). Germline V gene lookup returns CDR1 MNHNS and CDR2 SASEGT. The V end was cut by 7 bases, the J end by 0 bases, with 9 bases between. The length of the CDR3 is 13 residues. The CDR3 region has the DNA TGTGCCAGCAATGGACACAACCAAGAGACCCAGTACTTC. Its translation is CASNGHNQETQYF.

This clonotype appeared many times. V is TRBV27 and J is TRBJ2-7, with D possibly TRBD1 on 6 matching bases. V was trimmed by 7 bases and J by 0 bases, leaving 19 bases between them. The CDR3 has 16 residues. Germline V gene data show CDR1 as MNHEY and CDR2 as SMNVEV (reference sequence). The CDR3 sequence is CASTSSGQGNSYEQYF. The CDR3 bases are TGTGCCAGCACCTCCTCCGGGCAGGGGAACTCCTACGAGCAGTACTTC.

The gene calls are TRBV3-1 and TRBJ2-3; D possibly matches TRBD1 or TRBD2 (5 bases each). The germline V and J ends were trimmed by 7 bases and 2 bases, with 13 bases remaining between them. The CDR3 consists of 14 residues. The V gene's germline CDR1 is LGHDT and CDR2 YNNKEL (reference sequence). The DNA of the CDR3 is TGTGCCAGCAAGGGGACGGTGACCACAGATACGCAGTATTTT. Translating gives CASKGTVTTDTQYF.